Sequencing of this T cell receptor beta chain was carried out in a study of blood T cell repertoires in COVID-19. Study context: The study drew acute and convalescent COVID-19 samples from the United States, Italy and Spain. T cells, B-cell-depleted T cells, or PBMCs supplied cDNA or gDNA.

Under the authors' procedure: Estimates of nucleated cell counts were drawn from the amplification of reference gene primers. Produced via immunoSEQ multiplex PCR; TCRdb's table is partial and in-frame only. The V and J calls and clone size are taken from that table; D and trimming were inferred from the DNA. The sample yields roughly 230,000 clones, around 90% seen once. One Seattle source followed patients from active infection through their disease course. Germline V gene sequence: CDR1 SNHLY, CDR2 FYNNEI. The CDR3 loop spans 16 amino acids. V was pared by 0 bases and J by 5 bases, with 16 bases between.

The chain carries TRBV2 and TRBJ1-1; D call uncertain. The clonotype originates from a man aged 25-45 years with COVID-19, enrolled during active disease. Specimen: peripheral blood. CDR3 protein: CASSEALPELGTEAFF. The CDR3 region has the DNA TGTGCCAGCAGTGAAGCGCTTCCGGAACTAGGGACTGAAGCTTTCTTT.